The 10 T cell receptor beta chains below come from one sample, sequenced in a study of OX40 agonist ivuxolimab in advanced cancers. Profiled with immunoSEQ multiplex PCR; TCRdb holds only in-frame clones, not every one. The table includes around 90,000 clones, roughly 87% detected once. Specimen: CD4+ or CD8+ T cells sorted from blood, collected in a trial of the OX40 agonist ivuxolimab. Receptor source: an adult with an advanced solid tumor such as melanoma, head and neck, liver or kidney cancer.

Only one count was recorded for this clone. This CDR3 is CASNPWGLEAFF. The CDR3 nucleotides read TGTGCCAGCAACCCCTGGGGTCTAGAGGCTTTCTTT. The J gene is TRBJ1-1, the V gene TRBV5-6, with D uncertain. CDR1 is SGHDT and CDR2 is YYEEEE in the germline V gene. The CDR3 has 12 amino acids. Trimming pared 6 bases from V and 11 bases from J, leaving 17 bases between.

This chain connects TRBV15 to TRBJ2-3; the D call may be TRBD1 or TRBD2 (6 bases each). V lost 11 bases and J lost 3, with 21 bases in between. The CDR3 runs to 15 residues. Germline values: CDR1 LNHNV, CDR2 YYDKDF (reference sequence). The CDR3 sequence is CAPRLRGRRTDTQYF. For the CDR3, the DNA is TGTGCCCCTCGGCTCCGGGGGCGCCGGACAGATACGCAGTATTTT.

In its sample, this clone was seen once. This sequence joins TRBV19 and TRBJ1-5; perhaps TRBD1 as D (5 bases). Germline values: CDR1 LNHDA, CDR2 SQIVND (reference sequence). CDR3 size: 15 residues. Deletions cut 7 bases from V and 6 bases from J, with 19 bases between. Here the CDR3 reads CASNGGSRSGQPQHF. The CDR3, as DNA: TGTGCCAGTAACGGGGGGAGCCGTTCTGGTCAGCCCCAGCATTTT.

V usage is TRBV14 and J usage is TRBJ2-1, with D uncertain. The V gene's germline CDR1 is SGHDN and CDR2 FVKESK. CDR3 length: 17 residues. V lost 0 bases to trimming and J lost 0 bases, with 12 bases between them. CDR3 residues: CASSQDSNWSSYNEQFF. The CDR3 DNA reads as TGTGCCAGCAGCCAAGATTCGAACTGGAGCTCCTACAATGAGCAGTTCTTC. The full variable domain, rest sourced from reference TRBV14 and TRBJ2-1, is EAGVTQFPSHSVIEKGQTVTLRCDPISGHDNLYWYRRVMGKEIKFLLHFVKESKQDESGMPNNRFLAERTGGTYSTLKVQPAELEDSGVYFCASSQDSNWSSYNEQFFGPGTRLTVL.

This clone was seen a handful of times. The rearrangement joins TRBV2 to TRBJ1-6, with TRBD1 matching over 11 bases. CDR1 and CDR2 (germline): SNHLY, FYNNEI. V gave up 6 bases and J gave up 7 bases; unmatched junction bases: 2. CDR3 length equals 14 residues. The CDR3 loop reads CASRGTGGNSPLHF. CDR3 nucleotide sequence: TGTGCCAGCAGGGGGACAGGGGGGAATTCACCCCTCCACTTT.

This clone was seen only a few times. V gene TRBV6-1 combines with J gene TRBJ2-3, with D possibly matching TRBD1 (6 bases). The CDR3 runs to 13 residues. The V end lost 11 bases, the J end lost 0 bases, and 12 bases lay between the germline ends. Germline CDR1 is MNHNS and CDR2 is SASEGT. This chain's CDR3 is CAQYRESTDTQYF. DNA of the CDR3: TGTGCCCAATACAGGGAAAGCACAGATACGCAGTATTTT.

V gene TRBV29-1 combines with J gene TRBJ1-1, with 8 bases that match TRBD1. The CDR3 is 13 amino acids. V dropped 6 bases and J dropped 5; count of bases not matched to a gene: 8. Germline assignment: CDR1 SQVTM and CDR2 ANQGSEA. Written as DNA, the CDR3 is TGCAGCGTCGGCCCCCAGGGGGCGACTGAAGCTTTCTTT. Encoded protein: CSVGPQGATEAFF.

This chain joins TRBV4-1 and TRBJ1-2; D is possibly TRBD1 (5 bases). The CDR3 loop spans 14 amino acids. Germline loops: CDR1 MGHRA, CDR2 YSYEKL. V lost 7 bases and J 2 bases, leaving 14 bases between the germline ends. CDR3 loop: CASTFGGKNYGYTF. The CDR3 DNA reads as TGCGCCAGCACCTTCGGGGGGAAAAACTATGGCTACACCTTC.

In this sample, this clone turned up once. CDR3 sequence reads: CASSLVGTGLKTQYF. The CDR3 nucleotides are TGTGCCAGCAGCTTAGTTGGGACAGGGTTGAAGACCCAGTACTTC. The rearrangement uses TRBV7-8 and TRBJ2-5, with 9 bases matching TRBD1. The V gene's germline CDR1 is SGHVS and CDR2 FQNEAQ. The CDR3 consists of 15 residues. The V segment lost 1 base and the J segment 6 bases; nucleotides outside the gene matches: 6.

The CDR3 sequence: CSVEGNQNTDTQYF. Written as DNA, the CDR3 is TGCAGCGTTGAAGGGAACCAAAACACAGATACGCAGTATTTT. The chain recombines TRBV29-1 with TRBJ2-3, with D unresolved. The length of the CDR3 is 14 residues. The ends were cut back, 1 base at V and 2 bases at J, with 10 bases in the middle. Germline assignment: CDR1 SQVTM and CDR2 ANQGSEA.